This entry features one T cell receptor beta chain sequence. Antigen unknown. This sample is drawn from a study of cytomegalovirus exposure and HLA in healthy donors. Study at large: The 100 million to 120 million unique TCR beta sequences, from 150 million to 200 million T cells, were found by an earlier analysis. Study observations and caveats: For most TCR beta V segments, an earlier analysis put the productive rate at about 87% or about 30% of the time. Later work found most CMV-associated TCR beta chains apparently HLA-restricted.

Germline lookup yields CDR1 PRHDT and CDR2 FYEKMQ (reference sequence). The CDR3 sequence is 17 residues long. Trimming cost V 2 bases and J 0 bases; bases outside gene matches: 9. PCR amplification relied on 60 Vbeta primers (plus 13 Jbeta primers). The method was immunoSEQ multiplex PCR; TCRdb's version includes in-frame clones alone and lacks a portion of them. The repertoire has about 110,000 clones, 65% to 75% of them found once; the top ten carry around 4.9%. This receptor was taken from a man aged 25 to 40 in good health and CMV-seropositive. Material for sequencing was PBMCs. This chain connects TRBV13 to TRBJ2-7; 8 nucleotides agree with TRBD1. The CDR3 reads CASSLRRWDRRSYEQYF. The DNA for the CDR3 is TGTGCCAGCAGCTTACGACGATGGGACAGGCGCTCCTACGAGCAGTACTTC.